One sample yielded the 16 T cell receptor beta chains listed below, sequenced in a study of blood T cells in healthy people across ages. The authors ran a second PCR of about 6 to 11 cycles using a sample-barcoded 5' primer and a J-beta primer mix. TCRdb processed the 5' RACE reads anew with MiXCR; each CDR3 protein has one entry. Of hundreds of thousands of distinct CDR3 sequences detected, 35% to 50% appear once; the ten largest clones hold approximately 31%. Sample: blood. The receptors derive from a man older than 75 in good health.

Concerning this clonotype itself: A read error may produce the germline difference seen at one junction end. J is TRBJ2-7 and V is TRBV7-2, with D tentatively TRBD1 (6 bases). Germline V gives CDR1 SGHTA, CDR2 FQGNSA. The CDR3 is made up of 13 amino acids. For the CDR3, the DNA is TGTGCCTGCAGCCGTGACTGGGACAATGAGCAGTACTTC. This gives the protein CACSRDWDNEQYF.

V and J are TRBV20-1 and TRBJ2-3; TRBD2 matches at 9 bases. Germline values: CDR1 DFQATT, CDR2 SNEGSKA (reference sequence). The ends lost 3 bases at V and 5 bases at J; junction bases unmatched: 12. The CDR3 has 16 amino acids. The CDR3 sequence: CSARAPPAGGGDTQYF. The CDR3 DNA follows: TGCAGTGCTAGGGCCCCGCCAGCGGGGGGTGGAGATACGCAGTATTTT.

This clonotype was counted between two and nine times. The chain carries TRBV4-3 and TRBJ1-6; 7 bases are shared with TRBD1. The CDR3 consists of 14 residues. Trimming at V came to 1 base and at J to 13 bases, leaving 7 bases not matched to a gene. Germline CDR1 is LGHNA and CDR2 is YSLEER. CDR3 sequence: CASSQGDSYYPLHF. CDR3 nucleotide sequence: TGCGCCAGCAGCCAAGGGGACAGCTACTACCCCCTCCACTTT.

The sample holds many counts of this clonotype. This chain joins TRBV20-1 and TRBJ2-1, with 7 nucleotides matching TRBD2. Germline V gene sequence: CDR1 DFQATT, CDR2 SNEGSKA (reference sequence). CDR3 length equals 14 residues. Trimming removed 6 bases from V and 10 bases from J; junction bases left unmatched: 15. CDR3 bases: TGCAGTGCAGAGTCTTCCGGGACTACCAACGAGCAGTTCTTC. Encoded protein: CSAESSGTTNEQFF.

This clonotype was recorded a few times. The CDR3 DNA follows: TGCAGTGCTAGACCAATATCCTACGAGCAGTACTTC. The encoded protein is CSARPISYEQYF. The chain is built from TRBV20-1 and TRBJ2-7; D is undetermined. Germline lookup yields CDR1 DFQATT and CDR2 SNEGSKA (reference sequence). The CDR3 consists of 12 residues. With 2 bases removed from V and 1 base from J, the gap between germline ends came to 6 bases.

The chain couples TRBV9 to TRBJ2-3, with D perhaps TRBD1 (6 bases). The CDR3 totals 15 residues. Per the germline V gene, CDR1 is SGDLS and CDR2 is YYNGEE. V dropped 4 bases and J dropped 5 bases, with 17 bases sitting between them. In DNA form, the CDR3 reads TGTGCCAGCAGCTCTAAGGGGGTGTGGGGAGATACGCAGTATTTT. Its protein product is CASSSKGVWGDTQYF.

This chain links TRBV7-3 with TRBJ2-1; perhaps D is TRBD1 or TRBD2 (5 bases each). Germline V gives CDR1 SGHTA, CDR2 FQGTGA. The CDR3 runs to 15 residues. V shed 4 bases and J shed 5 bases, with 15 bases lying between them. CDR3 loop: CASSSTRDANNEQFF. CDR3 coding DNA: TGTGCCAGCAGCTCAACAAGGGACGCAAACAATGAGCAGTTCTTC.

V is TRBV19 and J is TRBJ1-5; D is ambiguous. Trimming shortened V by 5 bases and J by 3 bases, and 8 bases separated the two germline ends. CDR1 LNHDA and CDR2 SQIVND come from the germline V gene (reference sequence). The CDR3 covers 13 residues. In nucleotides, the CDR3 is TGTGCCAGTAGTTCCCAGGCCAATCAGCCCCAGCATTTT. Translation: CASSSQANQPQHF. Filled out from reference TRBV19 and TRBJ1-5, the complete variable domain reads DGGITQSPKYLFRKEGQNVTLSCEQNLNHDAMYWYRQDPGQGLRLIYYSQIVNDFQKGDIAEGYSVSREKKESFPLTVTSAQKNPTAFYLCASSSQANQPQHFGDGTRLSIL.

The V gene is TRBV15, the J gene TRBJ2-7; maybe TRBD1 (6 bases). Germline V gives CDR1 LNHNV, CDR2 YYDKDF (reference sequence). This CDR3 spans 16 amino acids. Trimming left V 0 bases short and J 0 bases short, with 12 bases between. CDR3 amino acids: CATSRDGRTDSYEQYF. CDR3 coding DNA: TGTGCCACCAGCAGAGATGGTAGGACAGACTCCTACGAGCAGTACTTC.

This clonotype was counted a few times. The chain combines TRBV5-1 with TRBJ2-5; D remains unclear. Germline lookup yields CDR1 SGHRS and CDR2 YFSETQ. CDR3 size: 14 residues. The V end was cut by 0 bases, the J end by 11 bases, with 17 bases between. Written as DNA, the CDR3 is TGCGCCAGCAGCTTGGCCTCTGGGCAGAATGAGCAGTACTTC. It codes for CASSLASGQNEQYF.

The rearrangement links TRBV4-1 to TRBJ2-1, with 7 bases aligning to TRBD1. The germline V gene encodes CDR1 MGHRA and CDR2 YSYEKL. The CDR3 has 16 amino acids. Trimming cost V 3 bases and J 10 bases; bases outside gene matches: 15. CDR3 bases: TGCGCCAGCAGCCAGCCGACAGGGATCAAATCCTACGAGCAGTTCTTC. This translates into CASSQPTGIKSYEQFF.

In this sample, this clonotype turned up a few times. The chain has TRBV20-1 and TRBJ1-2, with a tentative D call TRBD1 (6 bases). CDR1 and CDR2 (germline): DFQATT, SNEGSKA (reference sequence). The CDR3 is 13 residues long. V was cut by 6 bases and J by 7 bases, with 18 bases left in between. The CDR3 nucleotides read TGCAGTGCCAGACCTACAGGGCTCAGTGGCTACACCTTC. It encodes CSARPTGLSGYTF.

The rearrangement links TRBV18 to TRBJ1-5; 9 nucleotides match TRBD1. V shed 0 bases, J shed 5 bases, and the junction held 5 bases outside the gene matches. Germline V gene lookup returns CDR1 KGHSH and CDR2 LQKENI. This CDR3 is built from 16 residues. The CDR3: CASSPPQGQGDQPQHF. CDR3 coding DNA: TGTGCCAGCTCACCACCCCAGGGACAGGGAGATCAGCCCCAGCATTTT.

This sequence joins TRBV20-1 and TRBJ2-5; D might be TRBD2 (5 bases). Germline V gives CDR1 DFQATT, CDR2 SNEGSKA (reference sequence). Trimming took 2 bases from V and 11 from J, leaving 12 bases between them. The CDR3 is 11 residues long. As DNA, the CDR3 is TGCAGTGCTAGATTAGCGACGGAGCAGTACTTC. Encoded protein: CSARLATEQYF.

There are many counts of this clonotype. This chain uses TRBV29-1 with TRBJ2-1, with D perhaps TRBD1 (7 bases). The V and J ends lost 7 bases and 10 bases respectively, with 20 bases between them. The CDR3 sequence is 13 residues long. In germline, CDR1 is SQVTM, CDR2 ANQGSEA. CDR3 nucleotide sequence: TGCAGCGACAGAAACTCAGGGGGAGGAGAGCAGTTCTTC. This gives the protein CSDRNSGGGEQFF.

This clonotype was observed a single time. The genes are TRBV12-3 or TRBV12-4 and TRBJ2-1; D might be TRBD2 (6 bases). The CDR3 has 13 residues. Between the trimmed V and J ends, which lost 6 bases and 9 bases, there was a span of 15 bases. The CDR3 protein is CASSLRGKAEQFF. CDR3 bases: TGTGCCAGCAGCCTCCGGGGGAAAGCTGAGCAGTTCTTC.